This T cell receptor (beta chain) was found in a study of T cell repertoires in cytomegalovirus infection. Whole-study context: CMV infection plus the matching HLA type was flagged by public TCR beta signatures.

This clonotype showed up just a few times. Its target is unknown. Points from the study as a whole: Cumulative public TCR beta family frequency identified carriers of CMV plus the relevant HLA.

Germline V CDR1 and CDR2: SGHVS, FQNEAQ. The CDR3 is 14 amino acids. The V and J ends lost 5 bases and 4 bases, in that order; junction bases with no gene match: 5. Each CDR3 protein gets one entry after TCRdb re-called the reads with MiXCR. Altogether about 310,000 distinct CDR3 sequences are present, more than 20% being singletons, with the ten largest covering 10% to 15%. This clonotype was sampled from a human donor in good health (CMV status not recorded). Some clones in this sample may be carry-over from other donors' samples. The sequencing here drew on cultured PBMCs, taken from culture after CMV antigen stimulation. The chain has TRBV7-8 and TRBJ1-2, with 9 bases that match TRBD1. The CDR3 DNA reads TGTGCCAGCAGCCGGGACAGGGTTCGCTATGGCTACACCTTC. Translation: CASSRDRVRYGYTF.